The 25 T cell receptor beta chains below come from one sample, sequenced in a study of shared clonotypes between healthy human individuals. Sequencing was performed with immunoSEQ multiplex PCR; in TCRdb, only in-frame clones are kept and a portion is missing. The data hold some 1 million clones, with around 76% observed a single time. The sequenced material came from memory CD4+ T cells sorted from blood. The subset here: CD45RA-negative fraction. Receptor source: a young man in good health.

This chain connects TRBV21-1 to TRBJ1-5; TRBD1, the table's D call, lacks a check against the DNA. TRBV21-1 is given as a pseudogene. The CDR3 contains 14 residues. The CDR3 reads CAGAIGQSNQPQHF. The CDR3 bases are TGTGCCGGCGCCATTGGACAGAGCAATCAGCCCCAGCATTTT.

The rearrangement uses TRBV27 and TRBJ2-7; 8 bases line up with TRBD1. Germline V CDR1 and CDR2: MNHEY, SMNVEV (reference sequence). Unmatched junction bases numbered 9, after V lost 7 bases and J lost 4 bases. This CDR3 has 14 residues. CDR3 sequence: CASKEGQVNYEQYF. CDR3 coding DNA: TGTGCCAGCAAGGAGGGACAGGTCAATTACGAGCAGTACTTC.

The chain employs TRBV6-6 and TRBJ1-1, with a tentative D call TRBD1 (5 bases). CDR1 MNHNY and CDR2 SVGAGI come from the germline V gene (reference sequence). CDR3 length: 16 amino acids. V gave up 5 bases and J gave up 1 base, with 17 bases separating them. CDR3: CASSGSRQRQNTEAFF. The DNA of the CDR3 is TGTGCCAGCAGTGGAAGTCGACAGAGACAGAACACTGAAGCTTTCTTT.

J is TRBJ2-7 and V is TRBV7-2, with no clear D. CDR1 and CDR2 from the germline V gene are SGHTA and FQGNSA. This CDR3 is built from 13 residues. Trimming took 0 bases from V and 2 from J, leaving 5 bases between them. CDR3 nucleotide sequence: TGTGCCAGCAGCTTAGCGGAAGCCTACGAGCAGTACTTC. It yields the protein CASSLAEAYEQYF.

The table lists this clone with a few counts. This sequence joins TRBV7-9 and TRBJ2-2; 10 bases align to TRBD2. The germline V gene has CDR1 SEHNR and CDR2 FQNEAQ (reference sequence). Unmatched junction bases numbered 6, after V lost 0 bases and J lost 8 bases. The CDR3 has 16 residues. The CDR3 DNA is TGTGCCAGCAGCTTAGCCTCTGGACTAGCGGTAGGGGAGCTGTTTTTT. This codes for CASSLASGLAVGELFF.

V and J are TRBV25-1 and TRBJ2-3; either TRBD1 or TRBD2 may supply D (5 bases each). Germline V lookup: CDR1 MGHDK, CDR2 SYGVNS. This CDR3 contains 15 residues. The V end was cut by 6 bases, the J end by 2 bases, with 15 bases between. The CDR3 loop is CASRGTSRITDTQYF. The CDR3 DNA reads TGTGCCAGCAGGGGGACCTCCCGGATCACAGATACGCAGTATTTT.

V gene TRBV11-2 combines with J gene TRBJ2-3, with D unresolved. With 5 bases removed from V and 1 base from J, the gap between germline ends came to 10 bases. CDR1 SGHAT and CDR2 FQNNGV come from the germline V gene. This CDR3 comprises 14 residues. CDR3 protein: CASSPRQGTDTQYF. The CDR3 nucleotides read TGTGCCAGCAGCCCACGACAAGGCACAGATACGCAGTATTTT.

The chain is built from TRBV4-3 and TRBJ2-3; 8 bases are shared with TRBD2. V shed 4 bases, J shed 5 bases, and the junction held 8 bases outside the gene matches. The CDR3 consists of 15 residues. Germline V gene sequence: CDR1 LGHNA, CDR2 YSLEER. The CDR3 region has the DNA TGCGCCAGCAGCCGCTTCCGGGAGGGCCAAGATACGCAGTATTTT. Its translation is CASSRFREGQDTQYF.

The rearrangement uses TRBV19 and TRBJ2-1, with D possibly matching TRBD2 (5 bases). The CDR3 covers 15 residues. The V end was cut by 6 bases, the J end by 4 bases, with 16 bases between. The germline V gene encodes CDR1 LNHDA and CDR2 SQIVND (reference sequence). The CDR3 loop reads CASSTQTKGYNEQFF. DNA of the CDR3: TGTGCCAGTAGCACCCAGACTAAGGGTTACAATGAGCAGTTCTTC.

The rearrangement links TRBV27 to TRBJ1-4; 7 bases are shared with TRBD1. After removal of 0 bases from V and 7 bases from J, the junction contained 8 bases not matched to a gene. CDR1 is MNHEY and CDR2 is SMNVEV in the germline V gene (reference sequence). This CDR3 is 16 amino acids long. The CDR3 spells CASSLSSAHRGEKLFF. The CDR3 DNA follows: TGTGCCAGCAGTTTATCTTCCGCCCACAGGGGTGAAAAACTGTTTTTT.

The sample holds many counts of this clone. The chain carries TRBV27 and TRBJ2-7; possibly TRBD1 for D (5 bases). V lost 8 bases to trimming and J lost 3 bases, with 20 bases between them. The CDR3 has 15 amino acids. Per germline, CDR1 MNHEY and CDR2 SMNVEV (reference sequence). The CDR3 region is CASGRVGRALYEQYF. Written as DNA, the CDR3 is TGTGCCAGCGGCCGGGTTGGCAGGGCCCTCTACGAGCAGTACTTC.

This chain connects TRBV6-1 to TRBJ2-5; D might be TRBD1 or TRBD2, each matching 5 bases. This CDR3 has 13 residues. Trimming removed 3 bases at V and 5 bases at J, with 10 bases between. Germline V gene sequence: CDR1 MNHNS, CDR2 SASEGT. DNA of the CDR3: TGTGCCAGCAGTGAGGGACGTATGGAGACCCAGTACTTC. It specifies CASSEGRMETQYF.

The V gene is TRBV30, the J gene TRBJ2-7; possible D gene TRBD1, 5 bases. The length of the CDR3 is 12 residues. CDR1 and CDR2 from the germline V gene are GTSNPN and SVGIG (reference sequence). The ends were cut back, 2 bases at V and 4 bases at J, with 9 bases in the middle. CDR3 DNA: TGTGCCTGGAGTACTCAGGGTTACGAGCAGTACTTC. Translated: CAWSTQGYEQYF.

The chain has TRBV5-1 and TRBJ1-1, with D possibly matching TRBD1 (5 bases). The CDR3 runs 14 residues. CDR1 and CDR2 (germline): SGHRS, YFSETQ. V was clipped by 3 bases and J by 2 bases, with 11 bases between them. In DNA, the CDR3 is TGCGCCAGCAGCTCTACTCAGGGCAACACTGAAGCTTTCTTT. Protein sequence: CASSSTQGNTEAFF.

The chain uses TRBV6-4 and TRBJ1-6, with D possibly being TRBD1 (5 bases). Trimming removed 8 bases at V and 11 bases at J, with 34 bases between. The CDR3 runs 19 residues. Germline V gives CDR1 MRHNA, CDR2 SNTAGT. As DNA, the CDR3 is TGTGCCAGCGGTGTTGTCAGGGCCACCAAGGGCGGTGGTGAGGCACCCCTCCACTTT. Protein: CASGVVRATKGGGEAPLHF.

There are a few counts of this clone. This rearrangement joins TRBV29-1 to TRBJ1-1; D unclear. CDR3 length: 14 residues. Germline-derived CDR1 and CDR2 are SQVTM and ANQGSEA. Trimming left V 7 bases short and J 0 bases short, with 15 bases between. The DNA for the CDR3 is TGCAGCGCCGCGCCGCAGGAAATGAACACTGAAGCTTTCTTT. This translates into CSAAPQEMNTEAFF.

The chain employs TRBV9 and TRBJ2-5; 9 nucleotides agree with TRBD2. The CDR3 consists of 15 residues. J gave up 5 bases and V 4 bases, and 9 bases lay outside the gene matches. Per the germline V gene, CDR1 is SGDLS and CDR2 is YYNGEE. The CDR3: CASSYQAGGHETQYF. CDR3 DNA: TGTGCCAGCAGCTACCAAGCGGGAGGACACGAGACCCAGTACTTC.

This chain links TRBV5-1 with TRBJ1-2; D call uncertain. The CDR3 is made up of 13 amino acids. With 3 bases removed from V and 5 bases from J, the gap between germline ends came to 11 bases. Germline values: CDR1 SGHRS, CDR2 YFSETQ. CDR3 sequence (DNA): TGCGCCAGCAGCTATACCTCAATGTATGGCTACACCTTC. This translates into CASSYTSMYGYTF.

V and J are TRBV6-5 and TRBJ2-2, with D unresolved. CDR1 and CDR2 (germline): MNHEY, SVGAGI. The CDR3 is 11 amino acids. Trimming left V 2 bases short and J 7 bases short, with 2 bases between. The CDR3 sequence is CASSYDGELFF. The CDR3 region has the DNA TGTGCCAGCAGTTACGACGGGGAGCTGTTTTTT.

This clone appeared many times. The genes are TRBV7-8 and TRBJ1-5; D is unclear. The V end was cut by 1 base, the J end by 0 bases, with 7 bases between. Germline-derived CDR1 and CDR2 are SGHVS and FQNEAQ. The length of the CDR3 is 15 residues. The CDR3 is CASSLEGSSNQPQHF. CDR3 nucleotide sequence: TGTGCCAGCAGCTTAGAGGGCAGTAGCAATCAGCCCCAGCATTTT.

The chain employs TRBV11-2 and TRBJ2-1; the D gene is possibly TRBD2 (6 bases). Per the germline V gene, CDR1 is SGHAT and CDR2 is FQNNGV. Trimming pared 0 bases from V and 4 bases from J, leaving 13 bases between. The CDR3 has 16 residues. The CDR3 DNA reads TGTGCCAGCAGCTTAGATAGGGACTGGACTTACAATGAGCAGTTCTTC. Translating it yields CASSLDRDWTYNEQFF.

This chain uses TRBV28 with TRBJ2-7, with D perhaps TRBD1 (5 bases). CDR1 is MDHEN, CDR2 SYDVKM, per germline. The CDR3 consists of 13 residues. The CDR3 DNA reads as TGTGCTCACGGAGACAGTAGCTCCTACGAGCAGTACTTC. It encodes CAHGDSSSYEQYF.

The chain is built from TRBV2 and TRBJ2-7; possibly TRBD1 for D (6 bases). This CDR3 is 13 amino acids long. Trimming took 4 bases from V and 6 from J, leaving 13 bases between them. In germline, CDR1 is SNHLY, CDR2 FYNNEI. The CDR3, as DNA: TGTGCCAGCAGTGCATCAGGGGTTTCCGAGCAGTACTTC. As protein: CASSASGVSEQYF.

In DNA, the CDR3 is TGTGCCACCAGCAGCGGGAGGGCCTGGGAGGAGCAGTTCTTC. This encodes CATSSGRAWEEQFF. This chain joins TRBV15 and TRBJ2-1, with 8 bases that match TRBD2. The germline CDR1 and CDR2 sequences are LNHNV and YYDKDF (reference sequence). The trim removed 3 bases at V and 10 bases at J, leaving 8 bases unmatched. The CDR3 covers 14 residues.

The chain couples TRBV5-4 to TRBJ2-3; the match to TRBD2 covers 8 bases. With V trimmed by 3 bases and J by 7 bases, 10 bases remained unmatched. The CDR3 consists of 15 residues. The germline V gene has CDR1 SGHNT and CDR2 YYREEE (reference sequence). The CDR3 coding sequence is TGTGCCAGCAGCTCCGGGAGCGGGGGCGAAAATACGCAGTATTTT. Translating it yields CASSSGSGGENTQYF.